This passage covers 31 T cell receptor beta chains from one sample sequenced in a study of cytomegalovirus exposure and HLA in healthy donors. Both 60 Vbeta primers and 13 Jbeta primers went into the PCR. TCRdb's copy holds only in-frame clones and misses some; the assay was immunoSEQ multiplex PCR. The table shows about 200,000 clones, with roughly 80% occurring only once. The sequenced material came from PBMCs. The receptors shown here come from a man aged 25 to 40 in good health and CMV-seronegative.

The chain uses TRBV5-4 and TRBJ1-5; tentatively, D is TRBD1 (5 bases). CDR1 SGHNT and CDR2 YYREEE come from the germline V gene (reference sequence). The length of the CDR3 is 14 residues. Trimming took 2 bases from V and 4 from J, leaving 10 bases between them. CDR3 region: CASSFGGENQPQHF. The CDR3 nucleotides are TGTGCCAGCAGCTTTGGGGGGGAGAATCAGCCCCAGCATTTT.

The chain employs TRBV4-1 and TRBJ2-2; 9 bases map to TRBD1. This CDR3 region has 16 residues. Germline trimming cut 6 bases from V and 4 bases from J; bases unmatched to any gene: 9. Per germline, CDR1 MGHRA and CDR2 YSYEKL. The CDR3 sequence is CASRERTGVPTGELFF. The CDR3 bases are TGCGCCAGCAGGGAAAGGACAGGGGTTCCCACCGGGGAGCTGTTTTTT.

The chain combines TRBV7-9 with TRBJ2-1; 9 nucleotides match TRBD1. The CDR3 totals 14 residues. CDR1 and CDR2 from the germline V gene are SEHNR and FQNEAQ (reference sequence). The J segment lost 6 bases and the V segment lost 3 bases, leaving 3 bases of the junction unmatched. Here the CDR3 reads CASSFRDRVNEQFF. CDR3 bases: TGTGCCAGCAGCTTCCGGGACAGGGTCAATGAGCAGTTCTTC.

This CDR3 is CASSSYIMTPTNEKLFF. CDR3 coding DNA: TGTGCCAGCAGTTCCTACATTATGACACCAACTAATGAAAAACTGTTTTTT. This chain connects TRBV28 to TRBJ1-4; no clear D. Trimming shortened V by 4 bases and J by 0 bases, and 15 bases separated the two germline ends. This CDR3 has 17 amino acids. From germline, CDR1 is MDHEN and CDR2 SYDVKM.

This rearrangement joins TRBV28 to TRBJ2-7; possible D gene TRBD2, 6 bases. V lost 5 bases and J lost 0, with 14 bases in between. CDR1 is MDHEN and CDR2 is SYDVKM in the germline V gene. The CDR3 contains 15 residues. The CDR3: CASSAGGPSSYEQYF. CDR3 sequence (DNA): TGTGCCAGCAGTGCCGGGGGACCAAGCTCCTACGAGCAGTACTTC.

CDR3 in DNA: TGCGCCAGCAGCCGGGCGGGGGGGGTAGGTTACGAGCAGTACTTC. Its protein is CASSRAGGVGYEQYF. This sequence joins TRBV4-3 and TRBJ2-7; 9 nucleotides align to TRBD2. Germline CDR1 and CDR2: LGHNA and YSLEER. This CDR3 comprises 15 residues. The trim removed 4 bases at V and 4 bases at J, leaving 8 bases unmatched.

Note on this clone: An end of the junction differs from the germline gene, which may be a read error. V and J are TRBV4-1 and TRBJ2-7; 13 bases align to TRBD2. CDR1 and CDR2 (germline): MGHRA, YSYEKL. The CDR3 runs to 15 residues. The CDR3 DNA sequence: TGTGCCAGCAGCGAAACTAGCGGGGGGGCCAACGAGCAGTACTTC. Residues: CASSETSGGANEQYF.

The chain carries TRBV7-2 and TRBJ2-3; 9 bases align to TRBD1. The J segment lost 2 bases and the V segment lost 5 bases, leaving 5 bases of the junction unmatched. The CDR3 has 15 amino acids. Germline CDR1 reads SGHTA; CDR2 reads FQGNSA. CDR3 region: CASSPGQGFTDTQYF. The CDR3 nucleotides are TGTGCCAGCAGCCCTGGACAGGGGTTCACAGATACGCAGTATTTT.

The V gene is TRBV4-1, the J gene TRBJ2-2; 10 nucleotides agree with TRBD2. Looked up from germline, CDR1 is MGHRA and CDR2 is YSYEKL. The J segment lost 0 bases and the V segment lost 6 bases, leaving 19 bases of the junction unmatched. This CDR3 is built from 21 residues. The CDR3 protein is CASSFWGALAGSTPNTGELFF. The CDR3 nucleotides are TGCGCCAGCAGTTTTTGGGGGGCACTAGCGGGGTCCACCCCGAACACCGGGGAGCTGTTTTTT.

The chain recombines TRBV9 with TRBJ2-3, with TRBD1 as a possible D gene (6 bases). The CDR3 spans 16 residues. Trimming took 0 bases from V and 4 from J, leaving 15 bases between them. Germline V CDR1 and CDR2: SGDLS, YYNGEE. CDR3 sequence: CASSVATDPGADTQYF. CDR3 in DNA: TGTGCCAGCAGCGTAGCTACGGATCCAGGGGCAGATACGCAGTATTTT.

J is TRBJ1-2 and V is TRBV5-5; 7 positions match TRBD1. Germline assignment: CDR1 SGHKS and CDR2 YYEKEE (reference sequence). After removal of 1 base from V and 6 bases from J, the junction contained 6 bases not matched to a gene. The CDR3 sequence is 14 residues long. The CDR3 nucleotides read TGTGCCAGCAGCTTGCAGACAGGGTGGGATGGCTACACCTTC. It is translated as CASSLQTGWDGYTF.

As concerns this clone: Other nucleotide sequences from this sample produce the same CDR3. This chain links TRBV5-1 with TRBJ2-3; tentative D call: TRBD1 (6 bases). The germline V and J ends were trimmed by 3 bases and 3 bases, with 8 bases remaining between them. This CDR3 has 13 amino acids. Germline CDR1 is SGHRS and CDR2 is YFSETQ. The CDR3 DNA sequence: TGCGCCAGCAGCTCACAGGGAACAGATACGCAGTATTTT. Its translation: CASSSQGTDTQYF.

The gene calls are TRBV4-1 and TRBJ2-2, with D perhaps TRBD2 (7 bases). Between the trimmed V and J ends, which lost 0 bases and 4 bases, there was a span of 21 bases. This CDR3 region has 19 residues. CDR1 and CDR2 (germline): MGHRA, YSYEKL. The CDR3 protein is CASSQDGRGGAQGTGELFF. Written as DNA, the CDR3 is TGCGCCAGCAGCCAAGATGGGAGGGGGGGAGCGCAGGGCACCGGGGAGCTGTTTTTT.

The CDR3 sequence: CASSAGRDTEAFF. In nucleotides, the CDR3 is TGTGCCAGCTCAGCAGGGAGGGACACTGAAGCTTTCTTT. The chain recombines TRBV18 with TRBJ1-1; perhaps TRBD1 as D (5 bases). Trimming pared 5 bases from V and 3 bases from J, leaving 10 bases between. CDR3 length: 13 amino acids. Germline lookup yields CDR1 KGHSH and CDR2 LQKENI.

This chain joins TRBV18 and TRBJ2-2; 7 nucleotides agree with TRBD1. This CDR3 is built from 14 residues. Trimming at V came to 1 base and at J to 7 bases, leaving 3 bases not matched to a gene. CDR1 and CDR2 from the germline V gene are KGHSH and LQKENI. The CDR3 here is CASSPQGGHGELFF. In nucleotides, the CDR3 is TGTGCCAGCTCACCACAAGGGGGCCACGGGGAGCTGTTTTTT.

This chain connects TRBV7-9 to TRBJ2-2, with 7 bases fitting TRBD2. In germline, CDR1 is SEHNR, CDR2 FQNEAQ (reference sequence). Trimming cost V 4 bases and J 1 base; bases outside gene matches: 6. The CDR3 has 16 amino acids. The CDR3 sequence is CASSSVQRENTGELFF. Written as DNA, the CDR3 is TGTGCCAGCAGCTCGGTTCAGCGGGAGAACACCGGGGAGCTGTTTTTT.

The chain uses TRBV5-1 and TRBJ2-7; TRBD1 matches at 7 bases. This CDR3 contains 17 residues. V trimming: 0 bases; J trimming: 0 bases; junction bases outside the gene matches: 9. Germline CDR1 is SGHRS and CDR2 is YFSETQ. The CDR3 bases are TGCGCCAGCAGCTTGGAAATGGACAGGTTCTCCTCCTACGAGCAGTACTTC. Its translation is CASSLEMDRFSSYEQYF.

The chain uses TRBV7-2 and TRBJ2-7, with TRBD1 matching over 7 bases. Trimming took 0 bases from V and 3 from J; bases not matched to a gene: 11. CDR3 length: 17 residues. From germline, CDR1 is SGHTA and CDR2 FQGNSA. Written as DNA, the CDR3 is TGTGCCAGCAGCTTAGCGGTAACCGGGACAGCGGTCTACGAGCAGTACTTC. Residues: CASSLAVTGTAVYEQYF. Complete variable domain (other parts from reference TRBV7-2 and TRBJ2-7): GAGVSQSPSNKVTEKGKDVELRCDPISGHTALYWYRQSLGQGLEFLIYFQGNSAPDKSGLPSDRFSAERTGGSVSTLTIQRTQQEDSAVYLCASSLAVTGTAVYEQYFGPGTRLTVT.

The rearrangement uses TRBV7-8 and TRBJ1-1; 9 bases are shared with TRBD1. With V trimmed by 5 bases and J by 1 base, 2 bases remained unmatched. CDR3 length: 14 amino acids. Germline assignment: CDR1 SGHVS and CDR2 FQNEAQ. Here the CDR3 reads CASSMGQGNTEAFF. The CDR3 region has the DNA TGTGCCAGCAGCATGGGACAGGGGAACACTGAAGCTTTCTTT.

The chain recombines TRBV5-5 with TRBJ2-5, with 12 positions matching TRBD2. CDR3 length equals 17 residues. Losses at the gene ends were 1 base for V and 4 bases for J; bases not matched to a gene: 8. Germline V gene lookup returns CDR1 SGHKS and CDR2 YYEKEE (reference sequence). Here the CDR3 DNA reads TGTGCCAGCAGCTTGAGGACTAGCGGGGCGGGGAGAGAGACCCAGTACTTC. It yields the protein CASSLRTSGAGRETQYF. The variable domain in full, with the rest retrieved from reference TRBV5-5 and TRBJ2-5, is DAGVTQSPTHLIKTRGQQVTLRCSPISGHKSVSWYQQVLGQGPQFIFQYYEKEERGRGNFPDRFSARQFPNYSSELNVNALLLGDSALYLCASSLRTSGAGRETQYFGPGTRLLVL.

The chain joins TRBV7-2 to TRBJ2-4, with D possibly being TRBD1 (6 bases). Germline V CDR1 and CDR2: SGHTA, FQGNSA. This CDR3 has 16 amino acids. V was clipped by 1 base and J by 0 bases, with 10 bases between them. CDR3: CASSLDGQIAKNIQYF. The CDR3 DNA reads as TGTGCCAGCAGCTTAGACGGACAGATAGCCAAAAACATTCAGTACTTC.

This chain uses TRBV6-6 with TRBJ1-6; D is uncertain. This CDR3 has 14 amino acids. Trimming took 2 bases from V and 8 from J, leaving 10 bases between them. The germline V gene has CDR1 MNHNY and CDR2 SVGAGI (reference sequence). The CDR3 region is CASSYRHPDSPLHF. The CDR3 nucleotides are TGTGCCAGCAGTTACCGACATCCCGATTCACCCCTCCACTTT.

The chain employs TRBV7-6 and TRBJ1-2, with D possibly TRBD1 on 5 matching bases. The V gene's germline CDR1 is SGHVS and CDR2 FNYEAQ. V was pared by 6 bases and J by 6 bases, with 17 bases between. This CDR3 spans 14 amino acids. The DNA of the CDR3 is TGTGCCAGCAGGAGGTGGCAGGGAATCAATGGCTACACCTTC. Amino acids: CASRRWQGINGYTF.

The chain is built from TRBV28 and TRBJ1-2; 7 bases are shared with TRBD1. V was clipped by 6 bases and J by 2 bases; unmatched bases: 9. Germline assignment: CDR1 MDHEN and CDR2 SYDVKM. This CDR3 contains 15 residues. CDR3 loop: CASRLQGYANYGYTF. The CDR3 bases are TGTGCCAGCAGATTACAGGGGTACGCCAACTATGGCTACACCTTC.

The rearrangement links TRBV5-6 to TRBJ1-2; D is uncertain. V was pared by 4 bases and J by 5 bases, with 9 bases between. The CDR3 sequence is 12 residues long. Germline CDR1 and CDR2: SGHDT and YYEEEE. CDR3 protein: CASSPPGYGYTF. CDR3 sequence (DNA): TGTGCCAGCAGCCCCCCGGGTTATGGCTACACCTTC.

Concerning this clone: The junction and the germline gene differ at one end; a read error may be behind it. The V call is TRBV7-9, the J call TRBJ2-3, with D uncertain. CDR1 is SEHNR and CDR2 is FQNEAQ in the germline V gene (reference sequence). This CDR3 comprises 15 residues. The CDR3 region has the DNA TGTTCCAGCAGTCGGTCCCTGGTAGGCACAGATACGCAGTATTTT. This codes for CSSSRSLVGTDTQYF.

This chain joins TRBV19 and TRBJ2-5; D might be TRBD1 (5 bases). CDR3 length: 12 residues. Germline loops: CDR1 LNHDA, CDR2 SQIVND (reference sequence). Trimming removed 4 bases at V and 5 bases at J, with 8 bases between. The CDR3 nucleotides are TGTGCCAGTAGTACAGGGCGGGAGACCCAGTACTTC. Its translation is CASSTGRETQYF.

This clone was seen just once. The chain joins TRBV5-6 to TRBJ2-7; 10 bases align to TRBD1. V was clipped by 5 bases and J by 2 bases; unmatched bases: 13. There are 17 residues in the CDR3. Germline values: CDR1 SGHDT, CDR2 YYEEEE. The CDR3 is CASRPDRGQFTTYEQYF. CDR3 sequence (DNA): TGTGCCAGCAGACCTGACAGGGGGCAATTCACAACCTACGAGCAGTACTTC.

J is TRBJ2-7 and V is TRBV28, with D maybe TRBD2 (5 bases). V was trimmed by 4 bases and J by 0 bases, leaving 22 bases between them. Germline V gene data show CDR1 as MDHEN and CDR2 as SYDVKM. The CDR3 totals 18 residues. CDR3 residues: CASSSPTTIALLSYEQYF. CDR3 nucleotides: TGTGCCAGCAGTTCCCCAACGACCATAGCGTTACTCTCCTACGAGCAGTACTTC.

This rearrangement joins TRBV7-9 to TRBJ1-1; possibly TRBD1 for D (6 bases). The CDR3 has 15 amino acids. The V and J ends lost 5 bases and 5 bases respectively, with 18 bases between them. CDR1 is SEHNR and CDR2 is FQNEAQ in the germline V gene (reference sequence). The CDR3 sequence: CASSRGGSMGTEAFF. CDR3 DNA sequence: TGTGCCAGCAGCCGTGGGGGCTCAATGGGGACTGAAGCTTTCTTT.

This clone was observed a few times. The V and J genes are TRBV4-1 and TRBJ1-2; 8 bases are a match to TRBD1. Germline-derived CDR1 and CDR2 are MGHRA and YSYEKL. V shed 4 bases, J shed 6 bases, and the junction held 10 bases outside the gene matches. The CDR3 sequence is 15 residues long. CDR3 sequence reads: CASSPRVTGVDGYTF. As DNA, the CDR3 is TGCGCCAGCAGCCCGCGTGTGACAGGGGTGGATGGCTACACCTTC.